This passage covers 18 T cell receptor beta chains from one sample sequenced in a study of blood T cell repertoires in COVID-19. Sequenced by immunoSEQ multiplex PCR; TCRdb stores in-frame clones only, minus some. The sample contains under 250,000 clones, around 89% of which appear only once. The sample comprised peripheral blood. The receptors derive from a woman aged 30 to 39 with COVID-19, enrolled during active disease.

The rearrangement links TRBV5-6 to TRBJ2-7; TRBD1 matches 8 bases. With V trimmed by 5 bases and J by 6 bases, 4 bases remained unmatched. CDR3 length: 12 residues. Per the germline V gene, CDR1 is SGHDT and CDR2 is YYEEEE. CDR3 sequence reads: CASRPGQGEQYV. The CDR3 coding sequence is TGTGCCAGCAGACCCGGACAGGGCGAGCAGTACGTC.

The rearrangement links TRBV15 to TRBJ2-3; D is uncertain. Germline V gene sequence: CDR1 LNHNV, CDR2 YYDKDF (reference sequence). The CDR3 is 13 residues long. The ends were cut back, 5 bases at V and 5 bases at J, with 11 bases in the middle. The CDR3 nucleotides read TGTGCCACCAGCTCAAATCGCGGAGATACGCAGTATTTT. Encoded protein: CATSSNRGDTQYF. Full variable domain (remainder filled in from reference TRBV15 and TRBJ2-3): DAMVIQNPRYQVTQFGKPVTLSCSQTLNHNVMYWYQQKSSQAPKLLFHYYDKDFNNEADTPDNFQSRRPNTSFCFLDIRSPGLGDTAMYLCATSSNRGDTQYFGPGTRLTVL.

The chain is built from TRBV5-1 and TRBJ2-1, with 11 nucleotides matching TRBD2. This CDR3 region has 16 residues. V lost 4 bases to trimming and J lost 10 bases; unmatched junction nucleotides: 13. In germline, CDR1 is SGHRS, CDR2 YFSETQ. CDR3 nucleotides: TGCGCCAGCAGCCTAATAGCGGGAGGGCCTCTTAGGGAGCAGTTCTTC. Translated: CASSLIAGGPLREQFF.

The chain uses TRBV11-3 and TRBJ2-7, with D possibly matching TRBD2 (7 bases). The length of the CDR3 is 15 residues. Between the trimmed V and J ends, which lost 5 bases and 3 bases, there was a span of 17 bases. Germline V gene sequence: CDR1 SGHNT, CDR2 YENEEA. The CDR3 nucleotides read TGTGCCAGCAGCCCGCGGTGGGAGGGGGTCTACGAGCAGTACGTC. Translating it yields CASSPRWEGVYEQYV.

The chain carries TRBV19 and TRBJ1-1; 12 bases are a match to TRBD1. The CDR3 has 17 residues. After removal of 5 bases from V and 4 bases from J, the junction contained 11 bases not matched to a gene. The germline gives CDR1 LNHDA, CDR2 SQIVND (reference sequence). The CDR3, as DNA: TGTGCCAGTAGTGAGGGACAGGGGGCCGTGTCGGGCACTGAAGCTTTCTTT. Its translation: CASSEGQGAVSGTEAFF. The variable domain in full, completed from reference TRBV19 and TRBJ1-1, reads DGGITQSPKYLFRKEGQNVTLSCEQNLNHDAMYWYRQDPGQGLRLIYYSQIVNDFQKGDIAEGYSVSREKKESFPLTVTSAQKNPTAFYLCASSEGQGAVSGTEAFFGQGTRLTVV.

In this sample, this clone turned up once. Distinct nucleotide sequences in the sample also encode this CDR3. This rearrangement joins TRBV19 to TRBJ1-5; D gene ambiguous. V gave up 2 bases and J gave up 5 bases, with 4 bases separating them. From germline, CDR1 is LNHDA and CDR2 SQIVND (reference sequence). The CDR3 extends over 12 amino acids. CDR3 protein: CASSILDQPQHF. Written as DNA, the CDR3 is TGTGCCAGTAGTATATTAGATCAGCCCCAGCATTTT.

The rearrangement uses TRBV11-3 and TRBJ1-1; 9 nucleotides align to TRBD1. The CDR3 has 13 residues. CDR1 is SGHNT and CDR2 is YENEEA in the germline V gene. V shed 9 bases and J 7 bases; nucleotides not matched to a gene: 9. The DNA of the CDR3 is TGTGCCAGTCCTAACAGGGGGCCCTGTGAAGCTTTCTTT. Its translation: CASPNRGPCEAFF.

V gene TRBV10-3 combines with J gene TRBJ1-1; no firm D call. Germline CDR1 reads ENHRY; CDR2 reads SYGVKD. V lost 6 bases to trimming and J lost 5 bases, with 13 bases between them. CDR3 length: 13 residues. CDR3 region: CAISRLTGTEAFF. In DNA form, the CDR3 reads TGTGCCATCAGCCGACTGACGGGAACTGAAGCTTTCTTT.

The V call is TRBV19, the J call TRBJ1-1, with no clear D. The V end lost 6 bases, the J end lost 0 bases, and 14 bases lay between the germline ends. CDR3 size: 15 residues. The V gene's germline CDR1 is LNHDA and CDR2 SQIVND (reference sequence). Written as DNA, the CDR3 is TGTGCCAGTAGCATCACGGGAGGCTTGAACACTGAAGCTTTCTTT. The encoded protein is CASSITGGLNTEAFF.

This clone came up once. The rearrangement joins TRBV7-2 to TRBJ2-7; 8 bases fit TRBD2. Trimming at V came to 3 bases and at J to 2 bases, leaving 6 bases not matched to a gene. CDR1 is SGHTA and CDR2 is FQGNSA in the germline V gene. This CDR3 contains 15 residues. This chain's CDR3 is CASSLDGGAAYEQYF. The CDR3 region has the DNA TGTGCCAGCAGCTTGGACGGGGGGGCGGCCTACGAGCAGTACTTC.

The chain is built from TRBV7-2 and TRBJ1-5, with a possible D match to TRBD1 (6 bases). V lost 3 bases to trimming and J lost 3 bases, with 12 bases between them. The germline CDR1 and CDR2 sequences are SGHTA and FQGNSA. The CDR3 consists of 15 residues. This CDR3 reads CASSLARGHNQPQHF. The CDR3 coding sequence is TGTGCCAGCAGCTTGGCCAGGGGTCACAATCAGCCCCAGCATTTT.

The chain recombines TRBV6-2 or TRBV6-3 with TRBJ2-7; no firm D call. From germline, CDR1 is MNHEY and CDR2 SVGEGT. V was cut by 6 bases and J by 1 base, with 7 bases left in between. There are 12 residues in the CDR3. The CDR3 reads CASSVDSYEQYV. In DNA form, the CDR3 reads TGTGCCAGCAGCGTAGATTCCTACGAGCAGTACGTC.

The CDR3 is CASSSPTSASYNEQFF. The CDR3 DNA follows: TGTGCCAGCAGTTCCCCGACTAGCGCTTCCTACAATGAGCAGTTCTTC. The chain joins TRBV28 to TRBJ2-1; TRBD2 matches 8 bases. V trimming: 4 bases; J trimming: 1 base; junction bases outside the gene matches: 6. The CDR3 loop spans 16 amino acids. Germline CDR1 MDHEN, CDR2 SYDVKM. Drawing the rest from reference TRBV28 and TRBJ2-1, the complete variable domain is DVKVTQSSRYLVKRTGEKVFLECVQDMDHENMFWYRQDPGLGLRLIYFSYDVKMKEKGDIPEGYSVSREKKERFSLILESASTNQTSMYLCASSSPTSASYNEQFFGPGTRLTVL.

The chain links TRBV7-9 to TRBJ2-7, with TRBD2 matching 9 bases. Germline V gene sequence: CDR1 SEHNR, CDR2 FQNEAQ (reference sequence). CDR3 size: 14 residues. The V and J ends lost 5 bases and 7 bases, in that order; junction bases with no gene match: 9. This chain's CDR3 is CASSPGTSQGEQYV. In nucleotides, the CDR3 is TGTGCCAGCAGCCCCGGGACTAGCCAGGGGGAGCAGTACGTC.

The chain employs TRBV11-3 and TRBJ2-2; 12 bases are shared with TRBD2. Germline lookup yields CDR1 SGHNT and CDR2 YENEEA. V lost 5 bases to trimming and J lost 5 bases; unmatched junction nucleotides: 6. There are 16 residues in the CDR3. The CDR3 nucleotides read TGTGCCAGCAGCCCCGGACTAGCGGGAAGGACCGGGGAGCTGTTTTTT. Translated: CASSPGLAGRTGELFF.

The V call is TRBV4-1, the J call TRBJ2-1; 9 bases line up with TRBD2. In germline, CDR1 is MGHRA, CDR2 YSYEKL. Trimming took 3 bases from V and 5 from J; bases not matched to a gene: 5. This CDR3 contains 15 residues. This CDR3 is CASSQVVAGDNEQFF. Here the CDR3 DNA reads TGCGCCAGCAGCCAGGTGGTAGCGGGAGACAATGAGCAGTTCTTC.

This chain's CDR3 is CASSPYQPGQGSSQPQHF. As DNA, the CDR3 is TGTGCCAGCTCACCCTACCAACCGGGACAGGGCAGTAGTCAGCCCCAGCATTTT. The chain uses TRBV18 and TRBJ1-5, with 9 positions matching TRBD1. The CDR3 is made up of 18 amino acids. Unmatched junction bases numbered 15, after V lost 3 bases and J lost 6 bases. Germline CDR1 reads KGHSH; CDR2 reads LQKENI.

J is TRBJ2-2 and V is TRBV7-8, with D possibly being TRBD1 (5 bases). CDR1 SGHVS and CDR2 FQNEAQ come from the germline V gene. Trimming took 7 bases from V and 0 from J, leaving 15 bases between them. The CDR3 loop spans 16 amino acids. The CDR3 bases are TGTGCCAGCAACCTCCGGACACCTGCGAACACCGGGGAGCTGTTTTTT. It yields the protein CASNLRTPANTGELFF.